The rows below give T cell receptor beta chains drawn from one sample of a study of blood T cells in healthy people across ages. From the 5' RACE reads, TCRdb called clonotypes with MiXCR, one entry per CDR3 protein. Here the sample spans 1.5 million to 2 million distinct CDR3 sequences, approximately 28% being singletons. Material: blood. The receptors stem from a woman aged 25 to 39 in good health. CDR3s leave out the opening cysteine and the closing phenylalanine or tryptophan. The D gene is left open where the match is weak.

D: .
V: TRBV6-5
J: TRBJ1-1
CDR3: ASSPGQTMNTEAF

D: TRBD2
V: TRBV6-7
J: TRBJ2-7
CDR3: TSSYSRATTSKGLAAEQY

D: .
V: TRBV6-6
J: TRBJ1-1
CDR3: ASGEGEAF

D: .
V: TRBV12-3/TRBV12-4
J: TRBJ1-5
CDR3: ASSFHPSRRVDQPQH

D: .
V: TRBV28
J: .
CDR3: ASSIGETQF

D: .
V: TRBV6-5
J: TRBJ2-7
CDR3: ASSPPSRDEQY

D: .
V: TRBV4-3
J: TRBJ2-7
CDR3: ASSQDRGYSEQY

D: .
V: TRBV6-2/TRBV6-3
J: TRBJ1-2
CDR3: ASSFTASDGYT

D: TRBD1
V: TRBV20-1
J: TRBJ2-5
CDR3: SAARPGTDQETQY

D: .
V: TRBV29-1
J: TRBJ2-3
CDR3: SVVVGGTDTQY

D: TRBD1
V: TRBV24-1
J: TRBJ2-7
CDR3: ATSDPLRTGAYEQY

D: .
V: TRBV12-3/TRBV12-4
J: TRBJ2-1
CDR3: ASRFGKQFEQF

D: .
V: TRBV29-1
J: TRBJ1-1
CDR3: SVEGRGPVTEAF

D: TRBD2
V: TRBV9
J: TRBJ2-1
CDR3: ASSEVAGVYNEQF

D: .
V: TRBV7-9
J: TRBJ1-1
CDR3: ASSPIGDRAEAF

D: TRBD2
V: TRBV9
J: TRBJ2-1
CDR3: ASSAPGLAGGYEQF

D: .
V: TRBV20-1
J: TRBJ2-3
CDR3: SAMAIVGTDTQY

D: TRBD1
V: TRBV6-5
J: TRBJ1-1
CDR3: ASSQRFTGGTEAF

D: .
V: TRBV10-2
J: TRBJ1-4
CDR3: ASSEGRKLF

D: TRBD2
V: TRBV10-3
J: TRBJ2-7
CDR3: AISGLAGATYEQY

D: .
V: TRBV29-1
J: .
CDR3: SVGSLQDQETQF

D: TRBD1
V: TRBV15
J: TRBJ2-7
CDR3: ATSRGGRGFHEQY

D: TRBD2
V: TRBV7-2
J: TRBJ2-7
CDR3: ASSLSGGLNEQY

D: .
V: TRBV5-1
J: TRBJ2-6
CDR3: ASSFGSSSGANVLT

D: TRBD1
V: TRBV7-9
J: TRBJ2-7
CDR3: ASLGTGGSYEQY

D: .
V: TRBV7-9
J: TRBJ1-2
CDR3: ASSLDEGFRGYT

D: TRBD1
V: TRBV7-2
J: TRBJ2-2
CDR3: ASSLVGTGIGGDAGELF

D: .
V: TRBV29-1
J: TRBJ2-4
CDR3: SVADQPYGQY

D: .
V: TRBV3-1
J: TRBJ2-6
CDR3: ASSQASGRTLSGANVLT

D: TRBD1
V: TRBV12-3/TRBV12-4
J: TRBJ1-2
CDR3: ASSREGQGEYGYT

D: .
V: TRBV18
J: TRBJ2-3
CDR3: ASSPSSGGADTQY

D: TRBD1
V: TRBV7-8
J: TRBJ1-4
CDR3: ASSLAEDRGLSNEKLF

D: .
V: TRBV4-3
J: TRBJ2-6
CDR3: ASSQFGDGSSGANVLT

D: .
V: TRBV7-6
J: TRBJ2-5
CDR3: ASSLPVILAPEETQY

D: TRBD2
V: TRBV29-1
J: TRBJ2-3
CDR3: SVHALAGGRDTQY

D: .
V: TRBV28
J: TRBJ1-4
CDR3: ASSLVLANEKLF

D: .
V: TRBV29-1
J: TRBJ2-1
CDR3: SVLHDSYEQF

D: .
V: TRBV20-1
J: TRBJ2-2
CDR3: SARGGGQSKAGELF

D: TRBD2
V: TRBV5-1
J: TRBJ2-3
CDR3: ASSSTSGESTDTQY

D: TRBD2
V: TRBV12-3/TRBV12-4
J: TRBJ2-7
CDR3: ASSLVSGSNEQY

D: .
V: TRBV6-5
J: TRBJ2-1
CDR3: ASSYSMPGVAFDSNEQF

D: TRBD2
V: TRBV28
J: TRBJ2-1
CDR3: ATANRGGWLSSYNEQF

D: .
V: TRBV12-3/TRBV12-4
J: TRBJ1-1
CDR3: ASSSGLYLEAF

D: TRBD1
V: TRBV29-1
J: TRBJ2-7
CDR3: SVEELLDTGVYEQY

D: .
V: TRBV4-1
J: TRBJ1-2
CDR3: ASSQEPQRGSGYT

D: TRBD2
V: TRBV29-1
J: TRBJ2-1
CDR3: SVGLAGLQF

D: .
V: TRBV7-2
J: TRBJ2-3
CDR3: ASSNGAQRDTQY